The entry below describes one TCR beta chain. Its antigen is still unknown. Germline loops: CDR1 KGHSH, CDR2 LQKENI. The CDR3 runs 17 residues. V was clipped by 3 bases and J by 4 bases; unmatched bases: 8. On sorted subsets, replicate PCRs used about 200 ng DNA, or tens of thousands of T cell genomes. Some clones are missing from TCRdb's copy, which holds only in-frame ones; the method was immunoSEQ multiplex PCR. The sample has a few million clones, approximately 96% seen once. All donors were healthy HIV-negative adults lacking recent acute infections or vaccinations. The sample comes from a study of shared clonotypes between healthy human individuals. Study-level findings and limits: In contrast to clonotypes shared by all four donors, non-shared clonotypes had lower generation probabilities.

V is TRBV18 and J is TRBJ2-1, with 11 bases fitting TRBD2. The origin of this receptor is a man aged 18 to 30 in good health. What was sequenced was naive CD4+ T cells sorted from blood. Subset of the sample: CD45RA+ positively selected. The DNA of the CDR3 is TGTGCCAGCTCACCCCCCGCTACTAGCGGGGGTTACAATGAGCAGTTCTTC. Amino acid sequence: CASSPPATSGGYNEQFF.